This TCR beta chain was sequenced for a study of identical twins. This clonotype was observed at least ten times. What it binds is not known. Study-wide findings and caveats: While abundant cord blood beta clonotypes carried fewer insertions, memory repertoires showed no such pattern.

Germline V gene data show CDR1 as LGHDT and CDR2 as YNNKEL (reference sequence). The CDR3 has 14 residues. With 0 bases removed from V and 5 bases from J, the gap between germline ends came to 8 bases. A template switching step contributed a universal primer site, while unique molecular identifiers were present in the cDNA. TCRdb itself ran the 5' RACE reads through MiXCR, one entry per CDR3 protein. The sample records approximately 700,000 distinct CDR3 sequences, 5.5% to 6.5% being singletons. Material: naive T cells sorted from blood. This sequence joins TRBV3-1 and TRBJ2-1; the D is unclear. The clonotype originates from a man aged 18 to 29 in good health. The CDR3, as DNA: TGTGCCAGCAGCCAAGATGTGTTGGACAATGAGCAGTTCTTC. It encodes CASSQDVLDNEQFF.